The TCR beta chain described here comes from a study of cytomegalovirus exposure and HLA in healthy donors (TCRdb year 2017). For the wider study: According to an earlier analysis of 450 to 650 of the donors, about 170 million T cells yielded some 120 million unique TCR beta sequences and 276 Gb of sequence data. A later analysis re-analyzed previously published TCR beta repertoires from about 600 donors and added high-resolution HLA genotyping to study TCR occurrence patterns. HLA typing covered class I and class II loci at four-digit resolution. Along with the approximately 700-subject first cohort, a separate validation cohort of 120 different subjects was used. Every discovery cohort repertoire had been produced on one sequencing platform. The number of donors typed differed by locus, with roughly 629-640 for A, B, C, DRB1 and DQB1, more than 500 for DQA1, about 610 for DPA1, and 472 for DPB1. Of the 350 to 450 genotyped donors, approximately 83% fell in the genetic ancestry cluster associated with self-reported Caucasian donors. An earlier analysis of a few hundred of the donors applied high-throughput TCR beta sequencing to assess whether each TCR beta V gene segment acted as functional or pseudogenic. Genome-wide SNP genotypes for about 65% of the 666 donors were used in a later genetic analysis, which treated that subset as a discovery cohort. To predict cytomegalovirus infection status, the study combined high-throughput TCR immunosequencing, statistical association of individual TCRs with disease status, and machine learning. Among about 360 genotyped donors of the cohort, an average of about 240,000 unique TCR beta nucleotide sequences were sequenced per donor, roughly 20% of them non-productive. An early release covering over 500 HLA-typed donors comprised 250 to 350 gigabases of sequencing data and tens of millions of unique TCR sequences. The T cell repertoires of around 670 subjects were profiled by immunosequencing and related to cytomegalovirus serostatus. The study aimed to test whether signatures of past pathogen exposure could be identified by cataloging public T cell receptors. Donor age, sex, ethnicity and CMV serostatus were compiled together with the repertoire data. Five DR-DQ haplotypes were handled as single units for association and clustering because linkage in the cohort was strong. The later analysis used no new phenotypic data to find candidate immune exposures, relying instead on TCR beta sequences and their occurrence across donors. What the research found in general, with its limitations: Strong co-occurrence of HLA alleles, especially DR and DQ, made assigning TCR associations to individual alleles difficult. The cohort was sequenced for TCR beta chains only, and without alpha or paired-chain data the features that could be detected were limited. A later genetic analysis reported fewer N-insertions in productive TCRs among donors in an Asian-associated ancestry cluster than the roughly 700-donor mean. Most TCR sequences were seen in very few donors, while some public TCRs were found in many individuals. Presence/absence analyses assumed roughly uniform sequencing depth across donors, an assumption that may not hold. A later analysis found that HLA-associated TCR beta chains were more clonally expanded and had lower generation probabilities than equally common non-associated chains. Cytomegalovirus status was reported to be diagnosed by the classifier with high specificity and sensitivity in both the original and validation cohorts. In an earlier analysis of around 500 of the donors, most TCR beta V segments appeared in productive rearrangements about 87% or about 30% of the time, broadly matching IMGT annotations. The study gave a list of 150 to 200 TCR beta chains associated with cytomegalovirus. The sequencing pipeline was judged likely to have produced a cluster of highly shared sequence variants as a technical artifact. According to a later analysis, parvovirus B19, influenza, CMV and Epstein-Barr virus appeared linked to several top co-occurrence clusters. Immune exposure information for the cohort was limited to CMV serostatus. Because some donors lacked HLA typing at each locus, the association tests relied only on the typed subset. In a later genetic analysis, a missense DCLRE1C variant was associated with V-gene and J-gene trimming of TCR beta chains, and the association was replicated in an independent cohort. A later analysis found that TCR association rates varied across HLA loci, with DRB1 alleles showing the most associated TCRs and HLA-C alleles the fewest. A further reported finding was that TCR beta sequences accurately predicted the HLA-A and HLA-B alleles for most subjects in the first cohort. The authors suggested that the approach could potentially be generalized to other disease states and immunological phenotypes. Because counts were too low, around 17 rarely observed V segments, including chromosome 9 orphons, were left out of the earlier analysis of roughly 600 of the donors. According to a later analysis, most CMV-associated TCR beta chains appeared to be HLA-restricted, and the HLA associations seemed to be driven largely by CMV exposure. In vitro tests confirmed that a few of the cytomegalovirus-associated TCR beta chains recognize cytomegalovirus antigens. Linkage disequilibrium might explain the correlated functional status among segregating V segments, but an unknown experimental factor could not be excluded. Specific HLA alleles were associated with 15,000 to 20,000 TCR beta sequences at a false discovery rate of 0.05 in a later analysis.

On this clone: The antigen this receptor binds is unknown. No base-level quality is on record; no much larger clone is a single base apart.

The protocol used for the library was the immunoSEQ multiplex PCR assay. The multiplex PCR relied on a mix of 60 forward primers for TCR Vbeta segments and 13 reverse primers for TCR Jbeta segments. The CDR3 region of rearranged TCR beta genes was amplified from genomic DNA by a multiplex PCR assay. The Illumina HiSeq System was used to sequence the amplified TCR beta libraries as 87-base-pair reads. Turning to the authors' computational methods: In a later analysis, some 80 million unique TCR beta chains were counted across the approximately 640 repertoires, and roughly 9.9 million of these chains were shared by at least two donors. Raw reads were error-corrected and collapsed into unique sequences by a nearest-neighbor algorithm in which closely related sequences were merged to remove PCR and sequencing errors. CDR3 sequences were aligned to IMGT reference sequences to assign V, D and J gene segments. For a sequence to be retained, at least a six-nucleotide match to both a V gene segment and a J gene segment was required. Rearrangements were classified as productive when the CDR3 lacked stop codons and remained in frame with V and J, and all other rearrangements were classified as non-productive. Following IMGT convention, CDR3 was defined as the stretch from the second conserved V-encoded cysteine to the conserved J-encoded phenylalanine. The earlier analysis of about 620 of the donors excluded sequences that lacked an unambiguous match to a single V gene segment. In an earlier analysis of almost 600 of the donors, a V segment was called functional when productive rearrangements were above 56.7%, and segregating when the standard deviation between donors exceeded 5%. A statistical classification framework was built to diagnose cytomegalovirus status from the catalog of TCR beta chain sequences. In a later analysis, V and J genes were assigned by comparing TCR nucleotide sequences against IMGT/GENE-DB human TR gene sequences. In a later analysis, CDR3 sequences and most-parsimonious VDJ recombination scenarios were assigned using the TCRdist pipeline. In a later analysis, each TCR beta chain was defined by its CDR3 amino acid sequence together with its V-gene family, and reads lacking a unique V-gene family were excluded. A later analysis removed nearly 600 highly shared, low-generation-probability nucleotide sequences to deal with suspected cross-contamination and a sequencing artifact. In a later analysis, a clonal expansion index for each public chain was calculated from normalized within-repertoire ranks of inferred template counts. A later analysis computed generation probabilities with a VDJ recombination model fitted to out-of-frame rearrangements, and checked the results against IGoR. Hypergeometric tests were used in a later analysis to score TCR-TCR, TCR-HLA and TCR-CMV co-occurrence, with a repertoire-size bias correction applied to the TCR pairs. A later analysis estimated false discovery rates by permuting HLA or CMV assignments 20 times. A later analysis grouped co-occurring TCRs with DBSCAN, adding TCRdist sequence similarity when clustering within HLA-allele-positive subsets. For co-occurrence clustering, repertoires with fewer than 30,000 or more than 120,000 public chains were excluded, along with roughly 5 repertoires with anomalous nucleotide sharing. TCRdb's version of the immuneACCESS table is confined to in-frame rearrangements and falls short of the full clone set. An unresolved V gene accounts for under half of the shortfall where checked; the remainder is of unknown origin. V and J calls and clone size are as listed in that table; D and trimming were resolved from the DNA. The sample table lists more than 120,000 clones, over 80% of them with a count of one. The ten largest make up less than 3.5% of the sample.

The cohort consisted of approximately 670 healthy bone marrow donors. All cohort members were sampled while nominally healthy, although unrecorded immune exposures were likely present. The donor tested CMV seronegative and was one of the 352 seronegative cohort members. Each donor provided a peripheral blood sample, and peripheral blood mononuclear cells were used for TCR beta sequencing. Genomic DNA extraction from the blood cell samples was performed with the Qiagen DNeasy Blood Extraction Kit. Sequenced material: PBMCs. The clonotype was recovered from a woman under 40 in good health and CMV-seronegative.

The DNA is as follows: TGTGCCAGTAGTATACTGACACAGAACACTGAAGCTTTCTTT. Its amino acids are CASSILTQNTEAFF. The sequence links TRBV19 to TRBJ1-1, with no confidently assigned D gene. The germline V gene (reference sequence) sets CDR1 to LNHDA and CDR2 to SQIVND. The CDR3 measures 14 amino acids from cysteine to phenylalanine. The only DNA kept is the CDR3, 42 bases in frame from the first base. Deletion took 2 bases off V and 1 base off J, with a span of 8 bases between the germline ends. The CDR3 plus the reference TRBV19 and TRBJ1-1 genes for the other parts give the full variable domain: DGGITQSPKYLFRKEGQNVTLSCEQNLNHDAMYWYRQDPGQGLRLIYYSQIVNDFQKGDIAEGYSVSREKKESFPLTVTSAQKNPTAFYLCASSILTQNTEAFFGQGTRLTVV.